Included here is one T cell receptor beta chain sequence, with context. In the original workflow: By means of reference gene primer amplification, nucleated cell counts were estimated. This table comes from immunoSEQ multiplex PCR, and its TCRdb copy is limited to in-frame clones, with some not included. The DNA was the basis for D and trimming; V, J and clone size are from that table. This table has about 240,000 clones, roughly four fifths appearing once. The data stem from a study of blood T cell repertoires in COVID-19. Overall study context: Some COVID-19 samples were acute and others convalescent; all came from the United States, Italy and Spain. T cells, B-cell-depleted T cells, or PBMCs provided the cDNA or gDNA that served as material.

The CDR3 sequence is 13 residues long. Trimming left V 10 bases short and J 3 bases short, with 12 bases between. The germline V gene encodes CDR1 LNHDA and CDR2 SQIVND (reference sequence). This sequence joins TRBV19 and TRBJ2-2; D is perhaps TRBD2 (5 bases). The receptor was derived from a woman between 55 and 75 years old with active or convalescent COVID-19. The material sequenced was peripheral blood. The CDR3 region is CATSPGYTGELFF. CDR3 coding DNA: TGTGCCACTAGCCCGGGGTACACCGGGGAGCTGTTTTTT.